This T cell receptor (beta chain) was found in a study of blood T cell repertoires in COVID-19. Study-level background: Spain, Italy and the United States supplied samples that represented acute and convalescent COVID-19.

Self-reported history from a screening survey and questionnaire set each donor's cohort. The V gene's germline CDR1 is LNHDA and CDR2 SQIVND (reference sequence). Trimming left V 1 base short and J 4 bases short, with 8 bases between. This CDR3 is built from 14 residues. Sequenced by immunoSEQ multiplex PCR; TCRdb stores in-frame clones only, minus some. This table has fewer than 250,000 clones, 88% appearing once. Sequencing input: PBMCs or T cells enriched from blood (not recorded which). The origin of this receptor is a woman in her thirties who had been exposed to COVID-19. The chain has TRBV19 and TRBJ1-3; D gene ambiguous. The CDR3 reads CASSIVGAGNTIYF. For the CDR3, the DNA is TGTGCCAGTAGTATAGTGGGAGCCGGAAACACCATATATTTT.